Each of the 14 T cell receptor beta chains below was sequenced from the same sample in a study of CD8 T cells in Susac syndrome. After extraction with the RNeasy kit, roughly 0.45 to 1 ug of the RNA was reverse transcribed using random hexamers. TCRdb re-derived calls from the immunoSEQ multiplex PCR reads in MiXCR, one entry per CDR3 protein. The data contain approximately 160,000 distinct CDR3 sequences, approximately 95% of them singletons. Sequenced input: CD4+ T cells from PBMCs. These receptors were collected from a human donor with Susac syndrome.

The chain combines TRBV7-2 with TRBJ1-5; D remains ambiguous. The CDR3 totals 15 residues. With 5 bases removed from V and 0 bases from J, the gap between germline ends came to 11 bases. CDR1 is SGHTA and CDR2 is FQGNSA in the germline V gene. The DNA for the CDR3 is TGTGCCAGCAGCCCAGTACCATTTAGCAATCAGCCCCAGCATTTT. This sequence encodes CASSPVPFSNQPQHF.

This clonotype was counted a single time. The chain uses TRBV7-2 and TRBJ2-3, with D maybe TRBD2 (6 bases). Trimming pared 6 bases from V and 3 bases from J, leaving 10 bases between. The CDR3 extends over 13 amino acids. From germline, CDR1 is SGHTA and CDR2 FQGNSA. The CDR3 loop is CASSSLATDTQYF. For the CDR3, the DNA is TGTGCCAGCAGTTCTCTAGCGACAGATACGCAGTATTTT.

The CDR3 DNA follows: TGCAGCGTGGGGGTACAGGGGGACACTGAAGCTTTCTTT. Translating gives CSVGVQGDTEAFF. This rearrangement joins TRBV29-1 to TRBJ1-1; 8 bases align to TRBD1. Trimming cost V 6 bases and J 3 bases; bases outside gene matches: 6. The germline V gene has CDR1 SQVTM and CDR2 ANQGSEA. The CDR3 consists of 13 residues. The full variable domain, its missing parts supplied by reference TRBV29-1 and TRBJ1-1, is SAVISQKPSRDICQRGTSLTIQCQVDSQVTMMFWYRQQPGQSLTLIATANQGSEATYESGFVIDKFPISRPNLTFSTLTVSNMSPEDSSIYLCSVGVQGDTEAFFGQGTRLTVV.

This chain uses TRBV6-2 or TRBV6-3 with TRBJ2-4; D remains ambiguous. The CDR3 is 16 amino acids. Trimming took off 7 bases at V and 0 bases at J, with 16 bases between the two ends. Germline loops: CDR1 MNHEY, CDR2 SVGEGT. This CDR3 reads CASTKRANLAKNIQYF. Here the CDR3 DNA reads TGTGCCAGCACTAAACGGGCCAATTTAGCCAAAAACATTCAGTACTTC.

Notes on this clonotype: One junction end disagrees with the germline gene, perhaps due to a read error. The V call is TRBV5-8, the J call TRBJ2-5; D call uncertain. The CDR3 covers 11 residues. The germline V gene encodes CDR1 SGHTS and CDR2 YDEGEE. In nucleotides, the CDR3 is TGTGCCAGCAGGTTGGGGGAGACCCAGTACTTC. This sequence encodes CASRLGETQYF.

This clonotype was seen a single time. V usage is TRBV7-8 and J usage is TRBJ2-1; D might be TRBD2 (5 bases). The CDR3 contains 16 residues. V lost 1 base, J lost 6 bases, and 16 bases lay in between. Germline V gene sequence: CDR1 SGHVS, CDR2 FQNEAQ. CDR3 sequence (DNA): TGTGCCAGCAGCTTAGGGGTCTACTCGGGGATCAATGAGCAGTTCTTC. Its protein product is CASSLGVYSGINEQFF.

This sequence joins TRBV15 and TRBJ2-3; 9 bases map to TRBD2. Germline trimming cut 5 bases from V and 4 bases from J; bases unmatched to any gene: 7. This CDR3 comprises 15 residues. Germline V gene sequence: CDR1 LNHNV, CDR2 YYDKDF (reference sequence). This CDR3 reads CATSVGGRGADTQYF. In DNA, the CDR3 is TGTGCCACCAGCGTCGGCGGGAGGGGGGCAGATACGCAGTATTTT.

The rearrangement joins TRBV6-2 or TRBV6-3 to TRBJ2-2; D not certain. The CDR3 runs to 14 residues. Trimming took 0 bases from V and 5 from J, leaving 7 bases between them. Germline V gene sequence: CDR1 MNHEY, CDR2 SVGEGT. CDR3 in amino acids: CASSYSVGTGELFF. The CDR3 DNA is TGTGCCAGCAGTTACTCAGTGGGAACCGGGGAGCTGTTTTTT.

The chain has TRBV30 and TRBJ2-2; no clear D. Germline CDR1 reads GTSNPN; CDR2 reads SVGIG (reference sequence). V lost 3 bases and J 0 bases, leaving 5 bases between the germline ends. CDR3 length: 13 amino acids. The CDR3 DNA is TGTGCCTGGAGGGTAGCGAACACCGGGGAGCTGTTTTTT. The encoded protein is CAWRVANTGELFF.

The rearrangement uses TRBV6-1 and TRBJ1-2; D is uncertain. Germline values: CDR1 MNHNS, CDR2 SASEGT. The CDR3 sequence is 16 residues long. The V end was cut by 7 bases, the J end by 1 base, with 19 bases between. For the CDR3, the DNA is TGTGCCAGCAAAGGTCCTAGAGGAGGGATTAACTATGGCTACACCTTC. This encodes CASKGPRGGINYGYTF.

The chain is built from TRBV20-1 and TRBJ1-4, with TRBD1 matching over 8 bases. CDR1 is DFQATT, CDR2 SNEGSKA, per germline (reference sequence). The CDR3 runs 14 residues. V dropped 1 base and J dropped 6; count of bases not matched to a gene: 4. CDR3 in amino acids: CSARAGTGDEKLFF. The CDR3 DNA reads as TGCAGTGCTAGAGCTGGGACAGGAGATGAAAAACTGTTTTTT.

J is TRBJ2-7 and V is TRBV20-1; 8 bases map to TRBD1. Germline values: CDR1 DFQATT, CDR2 SNEGSKA (reference sequence). This CDR3 spans 16 amino acids. Trimming took 0 bases from V and 4 from J; bases not matched to a gene: 11. The CDR3 here is CSARDYTGTGLYEQYF. DNA of the CDR3: TGCAGTGCTAGAGATTACACCGGGACAGGCCTTTACGAGCAGTACTTC.

The gene calls are TRBV29-1 and TRBJ2-5, with D tentatively TRBD1 (6 bases). Deletions cut 3 bases from V and 5 bases from J, with 16 bases between. The CDR3 totals 14 residues. Germline CDR1 is SQVTM and CDR2 is ANQGSEA. The CDR3 loop is CSVDFGRGLETQYF. In nucleotides, the CDR3 is TGCAGCGTTGATTTCGGCAGGGGTCTGGAGACCCAGTACTTC.

The V and J genes are TRBV4-3 and TRBJ2-5; tentative D call: TRBD2 (5 bases). V shed 4 bases and J shed 4 bases, with 16 bases lying between them. Germline lookup yields CDR1 LGHNA and CDR2 YSLEER. CDR3 length: 15 amino acids. In DNA form, the CDR3 reads TGCGCCAGCAGCCCTTCCCGGGGTTCCCTAGAGACCCAGTACTTC. Its protein is CASSPSRGSLETQYF.